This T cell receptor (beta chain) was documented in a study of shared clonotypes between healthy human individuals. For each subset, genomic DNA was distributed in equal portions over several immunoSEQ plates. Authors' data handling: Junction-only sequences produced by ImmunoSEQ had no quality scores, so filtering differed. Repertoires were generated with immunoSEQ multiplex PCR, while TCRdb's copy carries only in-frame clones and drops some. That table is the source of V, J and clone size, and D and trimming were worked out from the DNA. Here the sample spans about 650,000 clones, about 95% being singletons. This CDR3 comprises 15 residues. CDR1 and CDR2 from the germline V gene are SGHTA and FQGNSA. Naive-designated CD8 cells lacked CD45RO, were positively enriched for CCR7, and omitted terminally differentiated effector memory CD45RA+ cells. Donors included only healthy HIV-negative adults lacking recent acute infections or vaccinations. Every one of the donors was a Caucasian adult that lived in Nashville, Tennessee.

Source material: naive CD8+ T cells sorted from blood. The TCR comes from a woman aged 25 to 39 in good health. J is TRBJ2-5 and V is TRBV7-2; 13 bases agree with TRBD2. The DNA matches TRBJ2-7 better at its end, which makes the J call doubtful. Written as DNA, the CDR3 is TGTGCCAGCAGCGACGGACTAGCGGGAGACTACGAGCAGTACTTC. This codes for CASSDGLAGDYEQYF.